These 10 T cell receptor beta chains were all obtained from the same sample, sequenced in a study of blood T cell repertoires in COVID-19. Libraries were prepared by immunoSEQ multiplex PCR; TCRdb keeps only in-frame clonotypes and omits some of them. The sample lists 50,000 or so clones; approximately 84% were seen once. Sequenced: peripheral blood. The receptors come from a human donor in a cohort sampled during active COVID-19.

This rearrangement joins TRBV6-6 to TRBJ2-3; 7 bases agree with TRBD1. The CDR3 covers 14 residues. The germline V gene encodes CDR1 MNHNY and CDR2 SVGAGI (reference sequence). V lost 4 bases to trimming and J lost 2 bases; unmatched junction nucleotides: 3. The CDR3 reads CASSSRGNTDTQYF. CDR3 bases: TGTGCCAGCAGTTCCAGGGGGAACACAGATACGCAGTATTTT.

This chain joins TRBV7-8 and TRBJ1-2; possibly TRBD1 for D (5 bases). Germline CDR1 is SGHVS and CDR2 is FQNEAQ. V lost 4 bases and J lost 0, with 12 bases in between. This CDR3 contains 15 residues. CDR3 sequence (DNA): TGTGCCAGCAGCTCCCAGGGTTCCGCTAACTATGGCTACACCTTC. Encoded protein: CASSSQGSANYGYTF.

On this clone itself: Relative to the germline gene, one junction end is altered; a read error may explain this. This chain joins TRBV6-5 and TRBJ1-3; 8 bases line up with TRBD1. Germline-derived CDR1 and CDR2 are MNHEY and SVGAGI. This CDR3 is 14 amino acids long. The CDR3 DNA is TGTGCCAGCAGTTACCGCGGACAGGGAACCACCATATATTTT. It codes for CASSYRGQGTTIYF.

In the case of this clone: At one end the junction does not follow the germline gene, possibly because of a read error. The CDR3 DNA reads TGTGCCACCAGCAGGGACCCCGACAGGGAGGTGGACTTC. Protein: CATSRDPDREVDF. V gene TRBV15 combines with J gene TRBJ2-7; D is perhaps TRBD1 (7 bases). Looked up from germline, CDR1 is LNHNV and CDR2 is YYDKDF (reference sequence). The CDR3 is 13 residues long.

This clone was recorded a few times. The chain joins TRBV9 to TRBJ1-1, with TRBD1 matching 7 bases. The germline V gene encodes CDR1 SGDLS and CDR2 YYNGEE. The length of the CDR3 is 16 residues. V lost 0 bases to trimming and J lost 6 bases; unmatched junction nucleotides: 11. The CDR3 DNA follows: TGTGCCAGCAGCGTAGGTGGGGCAGGGGGACTCGCTGAAGCTTTCTTT. Protein sequence: CASSVGGAGGLAEAFF.

The rearrangement uses TRBV6-6 and TRBJ2-2; tentatively, D is TRBD1 (7 bases). The length of the CDR3 is 16 residues. From germline, CDR1 is MNHNY and CDR2 SVGAGI (reference sequence). Deletions cut 2 bases from V and 7 bases from J, with 17 bases between. The CDR3 reads CASSYGQGGLGGELFF. The CDR3 DNA reads as TGTGCCAGCAGTTACGGGCAGGGGGGTCTCGGCGGGGAGCTGTTTTTT.

The V gene is TRBV7-8, the J gene TRBJ1-5; 7 nucleotides line up with TRBD1. V trimming: 5 bases; J trimming: 2 bases; junction bases outside the gene matches: 3. Looked up from germline, CDR1 is SGHVS and CDR2 is FQNEAQ. The CDR3 is 14 residues long. The CDR3 protein is CASSRDRGNQPQHF. The DNA for the CDR3 is TGTGCCAGCAGCCGAGACAGGGGCAATCAGCCCCAGCATTTT.

The chain links TRBV5-1 to TRBJ1-1; 9 bases are a match to TRBD1. After removal of 4 bases from V and 7 bases from J, the junction contained 5 bases not matched to a gene. The CDR3 loop spans 13 amino acids. Germline V lookup: CDR1 SGHRS, CDR2 YFSETQ. The CDR3, as DNA: TGCGCCAGCAGCCGCCGGGACAGGGATGAAGCTTTCTTT. Amino acid sequence: CASSRRDRDEAFF.

V is TRBV5-1 and J is TRBJ1-4; weak D call: TRBD1 (6 bases). The CDR3 covers 17 residues. Germline CDR1 SGHRS, CDR2 YFSETQ. The germline V and J ends were trimmed by 0 bases and 0 bases, with 12 bases remaining between them. The CDR3 DNA follows: TGCGCCAGCAGCTTGGCAACAGGGCTTGCAACTAATGAAAAACTGTTTTTT. Its protein product is CASSLATGLATNEKLFF. Based on the CDR3 plus reference TRBV5-1 and TRBJ1-4, the full variable domain is KAGVTQTPRYLIKTRGQQVTLSCSPISGHRSVSWYQQTPGQGLQFLFEYFSETQRNKGNFPGRFSGRQFSNSRSEMNVSTLELGDSALYLCASSLATGLATNEKLFFGSGTQLSVL.

The count of this clone is one. CDR3 sequence reads: CASSVGATNTGELFF. CDR3 in DNA: TGTGCCAGCAGTGTCGGAGCGACGAACACCGGGGAGCTGTTTTTT. The chain joins TRBV5-8 to TRBJ2-2; D is unclear. Germline V gene data show CDR1 as SGHTS and CDR2 as YDEGEE. V gave up 5 bases and J gave up 0 bases, with 11 bases separating them. CDR3 length: 15 residues.